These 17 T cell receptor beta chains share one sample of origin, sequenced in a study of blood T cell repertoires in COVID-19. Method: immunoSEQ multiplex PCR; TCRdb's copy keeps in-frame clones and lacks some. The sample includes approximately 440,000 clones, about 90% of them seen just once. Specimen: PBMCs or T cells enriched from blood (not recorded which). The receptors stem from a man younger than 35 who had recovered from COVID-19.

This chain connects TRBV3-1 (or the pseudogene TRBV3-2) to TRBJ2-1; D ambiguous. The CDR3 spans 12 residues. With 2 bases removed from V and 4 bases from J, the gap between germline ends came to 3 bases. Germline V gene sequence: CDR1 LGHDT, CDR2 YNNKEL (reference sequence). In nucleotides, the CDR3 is TGTGCCAGCAGCCAACCGTACAATGAGCAGTTCTTC. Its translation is CASSQPYNEQFF.

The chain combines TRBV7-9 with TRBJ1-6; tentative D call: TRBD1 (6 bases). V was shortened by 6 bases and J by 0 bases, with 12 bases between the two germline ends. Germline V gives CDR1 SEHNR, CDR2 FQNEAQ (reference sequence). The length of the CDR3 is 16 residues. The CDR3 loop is CASSPQGSSYNSPLHF. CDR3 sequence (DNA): TGTGCCAGCAGTCCCCAGGGGAGCTCCTATAATTCACCCCTCCACTTT.

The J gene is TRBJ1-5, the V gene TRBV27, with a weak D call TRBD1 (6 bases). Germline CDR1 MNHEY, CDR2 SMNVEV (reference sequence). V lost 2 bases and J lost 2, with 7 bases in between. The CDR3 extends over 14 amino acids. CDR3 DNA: TGTGCCAGCAGTTTAGGACAGCGCAATCAGCCCCAGCATTTT. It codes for CASSLGQRNQPQHF.

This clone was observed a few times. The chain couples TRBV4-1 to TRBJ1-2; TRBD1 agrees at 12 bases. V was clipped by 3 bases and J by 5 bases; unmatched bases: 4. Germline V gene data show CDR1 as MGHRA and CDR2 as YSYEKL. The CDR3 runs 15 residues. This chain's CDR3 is CASSHPGQGAYGYTF. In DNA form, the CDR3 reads TGCGCCAGCAGCCACCCGGGACAGGGGGCTTATGGCTACACCTTC.

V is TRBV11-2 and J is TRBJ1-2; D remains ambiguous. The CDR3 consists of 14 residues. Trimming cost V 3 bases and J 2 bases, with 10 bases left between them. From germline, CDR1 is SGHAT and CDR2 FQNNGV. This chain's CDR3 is CASSLTDGNYGYTF. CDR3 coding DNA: TGTGCCAGCAGCTTGACCGACGGGAACTATGGCTACACCTTC. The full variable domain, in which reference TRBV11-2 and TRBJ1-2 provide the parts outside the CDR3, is EAGVAQSPRYKIIEKRQSVAFWCNPISGHATLYWYQQILGQGPKLLIQFQNNGVVDDSQLPKDRFSAERLKGVDSTLKIQPAKLEDSAVYLCASSLTDGNYGYTFGSGTRLTVV.

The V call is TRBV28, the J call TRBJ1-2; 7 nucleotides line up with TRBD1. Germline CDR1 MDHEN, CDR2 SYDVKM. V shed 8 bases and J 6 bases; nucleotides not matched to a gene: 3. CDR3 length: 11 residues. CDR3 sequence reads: CASGDRDGYTF. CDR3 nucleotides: TGTGCCAGCGGGGACAGAGATGGCTACACCTTC.

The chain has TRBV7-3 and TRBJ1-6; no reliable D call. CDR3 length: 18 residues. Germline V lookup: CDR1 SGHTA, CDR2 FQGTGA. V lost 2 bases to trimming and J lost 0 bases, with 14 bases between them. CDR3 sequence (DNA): TGTGCCAGCAGCTTAGGTTCTTCGGGGAGCTCCTATAATTCACCCCTCCACTTT. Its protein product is CASSLGSSGSSYNSPLHF.

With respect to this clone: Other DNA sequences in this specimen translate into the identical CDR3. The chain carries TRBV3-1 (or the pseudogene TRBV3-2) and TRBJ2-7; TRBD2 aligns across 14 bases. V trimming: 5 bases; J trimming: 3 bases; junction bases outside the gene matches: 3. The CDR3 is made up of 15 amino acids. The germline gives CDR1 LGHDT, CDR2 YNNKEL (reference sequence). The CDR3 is CASSYGTSGSYEQYF. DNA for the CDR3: TGTGCCAGCAGCTACGGGACTAGCGGGAGCTACGAGCAGTACTTC.

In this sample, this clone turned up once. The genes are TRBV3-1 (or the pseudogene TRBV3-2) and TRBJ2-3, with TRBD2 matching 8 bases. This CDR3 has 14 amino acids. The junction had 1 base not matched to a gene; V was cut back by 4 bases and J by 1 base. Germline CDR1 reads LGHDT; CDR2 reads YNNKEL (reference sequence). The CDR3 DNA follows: TGTGCCAGCAGCCCAGCGGGGGGCACAGATACGCAGTATTTT. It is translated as CASSPAGGTDTQYF.

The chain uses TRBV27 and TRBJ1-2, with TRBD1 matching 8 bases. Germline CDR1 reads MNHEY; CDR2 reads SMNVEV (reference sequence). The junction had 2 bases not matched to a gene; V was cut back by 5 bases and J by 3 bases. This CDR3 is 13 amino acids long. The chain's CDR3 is CASSPRGHYGYTF. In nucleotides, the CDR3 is TGTGCCAGCAGTCCCAGGGGGCACTATGGCTACACCTTC.

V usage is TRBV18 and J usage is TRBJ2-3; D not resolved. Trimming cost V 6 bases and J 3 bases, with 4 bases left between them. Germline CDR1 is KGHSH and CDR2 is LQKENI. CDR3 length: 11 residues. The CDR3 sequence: CASSTTDTQYF. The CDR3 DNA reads TGTGCCAGCTCTACAACAGATACGCAGTATTTT.

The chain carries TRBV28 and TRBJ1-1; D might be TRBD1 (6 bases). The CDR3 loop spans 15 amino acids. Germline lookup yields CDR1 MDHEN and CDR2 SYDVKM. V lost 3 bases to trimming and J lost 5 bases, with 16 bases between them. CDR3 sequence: CASSLGLSGDTEAFF. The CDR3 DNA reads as TGTGCCAGCAGTTTGGGATTGTCAGGGGATACTGAAGCTTTCTTT.

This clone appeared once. This CDR3 is CASSLYVGEKLFF. The CDR3 DNA is TGTGCCAGCAGCTTATACGTTGGCGAAAAACTGTTTTTT. V gene TRBV7-9 combines with J gene TRBJ1-4; unclear D gene. Germline lookup yields CDR1 SEHNR and CDR2 FQNEAQ (reference sequence). This CDR3 is 13 amino acids long. V lost 2 bases and J 8 bases, leaving 9 bases between the germline ends.

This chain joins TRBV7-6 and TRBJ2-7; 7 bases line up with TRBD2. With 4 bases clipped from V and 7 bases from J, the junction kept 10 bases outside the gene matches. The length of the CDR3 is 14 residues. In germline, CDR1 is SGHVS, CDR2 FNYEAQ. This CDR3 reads CASSSEAGAYEQYF. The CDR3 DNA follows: TGTGCCAGCAGCTCAGAGGCGGGAGCGTATGAGCAGTACTTC.

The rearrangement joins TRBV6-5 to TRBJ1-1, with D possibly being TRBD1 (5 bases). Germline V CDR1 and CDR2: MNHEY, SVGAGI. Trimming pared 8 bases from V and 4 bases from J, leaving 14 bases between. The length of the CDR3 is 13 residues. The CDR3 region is CASRRGVGTEAFF. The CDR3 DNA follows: TGTGCCAGCCGGAGGGGTGTAGGCACTGAAGCTTTCTTT.

CDR3 protein: CASSGGQGRYNEQFF. The CDR3 DNA reads TGCGCCAGCAGCGGGGGACAGGGGCGCTACAATGAGCAGTTCTTC. The J gene is TRBJ2-1, the V gene TRBV5-1, with 10 bases matching TRBD1. CDR1 and CDR2 from the germline V gene are SGHRS and YFSETQ. The V segment lost 4 bases and the J segment 3 bases; nucleotides outside the gene matches: 4. This CDR3 has 15 residues.

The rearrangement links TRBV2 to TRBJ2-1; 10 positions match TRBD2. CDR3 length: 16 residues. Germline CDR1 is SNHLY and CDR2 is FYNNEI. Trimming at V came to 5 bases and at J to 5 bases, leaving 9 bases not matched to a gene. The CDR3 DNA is TGTGCCAGCAGTCGGACCCTAGCGGGAGAGAACAATGAGCAGTTCTTC. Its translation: CASSRTLAGENNEQFF.